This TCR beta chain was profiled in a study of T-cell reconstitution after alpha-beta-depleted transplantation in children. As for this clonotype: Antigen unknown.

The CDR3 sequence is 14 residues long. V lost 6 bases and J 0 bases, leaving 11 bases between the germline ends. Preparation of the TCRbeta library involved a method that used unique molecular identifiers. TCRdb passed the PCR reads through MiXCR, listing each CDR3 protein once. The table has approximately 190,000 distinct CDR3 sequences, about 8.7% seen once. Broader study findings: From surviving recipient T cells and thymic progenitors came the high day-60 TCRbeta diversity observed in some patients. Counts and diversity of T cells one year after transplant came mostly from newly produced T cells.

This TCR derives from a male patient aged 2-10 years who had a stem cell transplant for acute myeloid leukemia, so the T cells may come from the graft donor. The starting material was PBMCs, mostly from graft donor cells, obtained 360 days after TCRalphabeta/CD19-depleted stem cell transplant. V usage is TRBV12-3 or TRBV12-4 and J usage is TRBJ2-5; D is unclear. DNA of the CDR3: TGTGCCAGCAGGGGCGTACTGTACCAAGAGACCCAGTACTTC. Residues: CASRGVLYQETQYF.